This entry concerns a single T cell receptor beta chain. The study assigned cohorts using participant-reported clinical history. The source of the sample is a study of blood T cell repertoires in COVID-19. Study details: PBMCs, B-cell-depleted T cells, or T cells were the source of the cDNA or gDNA that made up the material.

In the source study's methods: Amplification with reference gene primers provided the estimates of nucleated cell counts. Assay: immunoSEQ multiplex PCR; the TCRdb copy retains only in-frame clones and omits some. The V and J calls and clone size were taken over from that table, and D and trimming were inferred from the DNA. The table has 300,000 to 350,000 clones, more than 90% seen once. The J segment lost 2 bases and the V segment lost 3 bases, leaving 9 bases of the junction unmatched. The germline gives CDR1 ENHRY, CDR2 SYGVKD. The CDR3 is 16 residues long. The chain couples TRBV10-3 to TRBJ2-7; 8 bases map to TRBD2. The origin of this receptor is a woman under 40 who had been exposed to COVID-19. Sequencing was performed on PBMCs or T cells enriched from blood (not recorded which). The CDR3 spells CAISDGTSGRPYEQYF. CDR3 nucleotides: TGTGCCATCAGTGATGGTACTAGCGGCAGGCCCTACGAGCAGTACTTC.